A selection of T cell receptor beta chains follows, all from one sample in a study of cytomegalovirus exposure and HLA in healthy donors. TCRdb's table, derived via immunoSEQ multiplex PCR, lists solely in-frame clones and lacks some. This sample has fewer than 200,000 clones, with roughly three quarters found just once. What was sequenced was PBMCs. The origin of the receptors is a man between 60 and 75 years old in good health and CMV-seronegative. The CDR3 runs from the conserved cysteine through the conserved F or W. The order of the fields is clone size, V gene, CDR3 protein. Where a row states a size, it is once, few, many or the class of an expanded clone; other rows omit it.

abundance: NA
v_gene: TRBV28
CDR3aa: CASYAGTGNQPQHF

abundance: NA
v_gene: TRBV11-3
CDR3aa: CASSQKGGEIHNEQFF

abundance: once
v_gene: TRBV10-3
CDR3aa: CATCAGGVLYNSPLHF

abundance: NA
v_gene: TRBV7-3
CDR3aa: CASSLDRGRTEAFF

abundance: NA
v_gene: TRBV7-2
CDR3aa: CASRFSAGTEAFF

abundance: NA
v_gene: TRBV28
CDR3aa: CASSNRDSHNEQFF

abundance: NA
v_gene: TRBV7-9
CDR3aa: CASSKSRQSPHEKLFF

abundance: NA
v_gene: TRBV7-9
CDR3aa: CASSSSPRLDNEQFF

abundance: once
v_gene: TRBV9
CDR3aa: CASSVGLAGAGQETQYF

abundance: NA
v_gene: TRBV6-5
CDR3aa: CASSYSGQGDEKLFF

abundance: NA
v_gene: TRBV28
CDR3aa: CASSLASGEETQYF

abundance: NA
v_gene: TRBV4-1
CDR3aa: CASSETSSFETQYF

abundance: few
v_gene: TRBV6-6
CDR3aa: CASSDPGQGYTEAFF

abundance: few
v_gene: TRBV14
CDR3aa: CASSQGPRQASTAGVTQYF

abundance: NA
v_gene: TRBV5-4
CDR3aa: CASSKGLEYQETQYF

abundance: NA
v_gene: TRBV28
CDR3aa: CASRTGGDLGNTIYF

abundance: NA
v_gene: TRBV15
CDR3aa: CATSRAGAGQETQYF

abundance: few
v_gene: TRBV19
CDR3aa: CASRTQGRRNYGYTF

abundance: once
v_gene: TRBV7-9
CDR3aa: CASSFGGTSGSYEQYF

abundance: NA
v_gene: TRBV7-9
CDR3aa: CSSTISSVGGKEQYF

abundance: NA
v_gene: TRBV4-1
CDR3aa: CASSRREGQGGDNSPLHF

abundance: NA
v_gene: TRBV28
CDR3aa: CASSESGTSVHEQFF

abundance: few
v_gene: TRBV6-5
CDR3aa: CASSIFRNTEAFF

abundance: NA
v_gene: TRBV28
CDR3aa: CASSRPHLSYEQYF

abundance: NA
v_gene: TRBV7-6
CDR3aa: CASSLAGGSSGNTIYF

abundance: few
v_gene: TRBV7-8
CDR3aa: CASSLGVAGGGLDEQFF

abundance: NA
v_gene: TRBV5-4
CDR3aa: CASTQTRSSNSPLHF

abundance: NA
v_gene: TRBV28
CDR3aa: CASSLDIREQFF

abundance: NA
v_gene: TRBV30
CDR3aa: CAWETGGGSEAFF

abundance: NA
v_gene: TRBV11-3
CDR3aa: CASSLFGQGNNEQFF

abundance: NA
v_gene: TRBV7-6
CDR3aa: CASSPGGPYYEQYF

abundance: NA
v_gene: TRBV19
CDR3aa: CASNGGTTGELFF

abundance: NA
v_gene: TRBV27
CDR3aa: CASSPRLATQETQYF

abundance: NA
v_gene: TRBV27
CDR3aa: CASRLAGFNNEQFF